This TCR beta chain was captured in a study of blood T cell repertoires in COVID-19. Background on the study: The United States, Italy and Spain supplied acute and convalescent COVID-19 samples. PBMCs, B-cell-depleted T cells, or T cells were the source of the cDNA or gDNA that made up the material.

Clones were read by immunoSEQ multiplex PCR, and TCRdb kept only the in-frame ones, dropping some. The repertoire holds about 130,000 clones, approximately 83% seen once, with 27% in the top ten. Looked up from germline, CDR1 is LNHDA and CDR2 is SQIVND (reference sequence). Unmatched junction bases numbered 9, after V lost 10 bases and J lost 4 bases. The CDR3 runs to 13 residues. The rearrangement uses TRBV19 and TRBJ1-2; 7 bases line up with TRBD1. The sequence derives from a woman of 80 years or more with acute or convalescent COVID-19. The specimen sequenced was peripheral blood. The chain's CDR3 is CATSTGIFYGYTF. In DNA form, the CDR3 reads TGTGCCACCTCGACAGGGATTTTCTATGGCTACACCTTC.